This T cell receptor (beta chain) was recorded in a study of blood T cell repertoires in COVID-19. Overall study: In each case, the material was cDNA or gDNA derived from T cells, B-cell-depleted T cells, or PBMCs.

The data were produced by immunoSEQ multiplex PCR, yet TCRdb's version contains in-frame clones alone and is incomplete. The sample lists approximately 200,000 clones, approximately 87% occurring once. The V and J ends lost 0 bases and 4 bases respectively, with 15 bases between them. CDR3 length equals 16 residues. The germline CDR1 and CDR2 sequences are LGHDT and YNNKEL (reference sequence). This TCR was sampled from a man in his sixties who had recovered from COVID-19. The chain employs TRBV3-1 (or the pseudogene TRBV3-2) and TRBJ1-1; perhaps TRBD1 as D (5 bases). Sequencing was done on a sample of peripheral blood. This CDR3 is CASSQDLLVGGTEAFF. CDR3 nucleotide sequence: TGTGCCAGCAGCCAAGATTTATTGGTGGGGGGCACTGAAGCTTTCTTT.